Each of the 28 T cell receptor beta chains below was sequenced from the same sample in a study of CD8 T cells in ankylosing spondylitis. TCRdb re-called the 5' RACE reads through MiXCR, storing one row per CDR3 protein. The sample carries under 250,000 distinct CDR3 sequences, around 24% recorded once. The sample was blood, either unsorted or a sorted T cell fraction (not recorded which). Receptor source: a male donor with ankylosing spondylitis or in good health (not recorded which).

CDR3 in amino acids: CASSYGEGVYEQYF. In DNA, the CDR3 is TGTGCCAGCAGTTACGGGGAGGGGGTCTACGAGCAGTACTTC. The rearrangement uses TRBV6-5 and TRBJ2-7; weak D call: TRBD2 (7 bases). The CDR3 sequence is 14 residues long. CDR1 MNHEY and CDR2 SVGAGI come from the germline V gene. V was trimmed by 2 bases and J by 3 bases, leaving 11 bases between them.

This clonotype was seen many times. V and J are TRBV4-3 and TRBJ2-3; TRBD1 aligns across 7 bases. Germline V gene lookup returns CDR1 LGHNA and CDR2 YSLEER. CDR3 length equals 13 residues. V trimming: 2 bases; J trimming: 4 bases; junction bases outside the gene matches: 0. CDR3 sequence (DNA): TGCGCCAGCAGCCAACAGGGGGCAGATACGCAGTATTTT. Its protein is CASSQQGADTQYF.

The genes are TRBV29-1 and TRBJ2-5; 9 bases fit TRBD2. Germline V lookup: CDR1 SQVTM, CDR2 ANQGSEA. The CDR3 has 14 residues. V lost 4 bases, J lost 3 bases, and 6 bases stayed unmatched. CDR3 sequence reads: CSVVSRGREETQYF. In DNA form, the CDR3 reads TGCAGCGTTGTATCGCGCGGGAGGGAAGAGACCCAGTACTTC.

This clonotype was found a few times. V is TRBV20-1 and J is TRBJ2-7; D perhaps matches TRBD2 (6 bases). The CDR3 is made up of 12 amino acids. Germline V lookup: CDR1 DFQATT, CDR2 SNEGSKA (reference sequence). Between the trimmed V and J ends, which lost 4 bases and 3 bases, there was a span of 10 bases. The DNA for the CDR3 is TGCAGTGCTAAGGAGGGAATCTACGAGCAGTACTTC. It specifies CSAKEGIYEQYF.

This chain links TRBV20-1 with TRBJ2-7, with D possibly called TRBD1 or TRBD2 (6 bases each). From germline, CDR1 is DFQATT and CDR2 SNEGSKA (reference sequence). The length of the CDR3 is 13 residues. V shed 5 bases and J shed 6 bases, with 17 bases lying between them. CDR3 bases: TGCAGTGCTGCGCCGGGCGGGACACCCGAGCAGTACTTC. It codes for CSAAPGGTPEQYF.

This clonotype was observed a few times. The rearrangement uses TRBV20-1 and TRBJ1-5, with D unclear. This CDR3 contains 14 residues. Germline V gene data show CDR1 as DFQATT and CDR2 as SNEGSKA (reference sequence). Trimming shortened V by 3 bases and J by 0 bases, and 9 bases separated the two germline ends. The CDR3 loop reads CSASEGSSNQPQHF. For the CDR3, the DNA is TGCAGTGCTAGTGAGGGCAGTAGCAATCAGCCCCAGCATTTT.

This clonotype was recorded many times. The CDR3 spells CASSYSIGGSFGSYNSPLHF. As DNA, the CDR3 is TGTGCCAGCAGTTACTCGATCGGCGGTTCGTTTGGCTCCTATAATTCACCCCTCCACTTT. This rearrangement joins TRBV6-2 or TRBV6-3 to TRBJ1-6; no firm D call. The CDR3 length is 20 residues. Per germline, CDR1 MNHEY and CDR2 SVGEGT. Trimming removed 0 bases at V and 0 bases at J, with 18 bases between.

On this clonotype itself: This could be a read error, since a much larger clone is one nucleotide away. The V call is TRBV7-2, the J call TRBJ2-5; D perhaps matches TRBD2 (5 bases). The CDR3 extends over 14 amino acids. Germline V gene sequence: CDR1 SGHTA, CDR2 FQGNSA. Trimming left V 3 bases short and J 9 bases short, with 17 bases between. In nucleotides, the CDR3 is TGTGCCAGCAGCTTGACTCGCGGTCAGAGGGCCCAGTACTTC. Translating it yields CASSLTRGQRAQYF.

This clonotype was observed at least ten times. The CDR3 here is CASSLAGDRETQYF. CDR3 coding DNA: TGTGCCAGCAGTTTAGCGGGAGACCGGGAGACCCAGTACTTC. This chain joins TRBV28 and TRBJ2-5; the match to TRBD2 covers 7 bases. V shed 2 bases and J 5 bases; nucleotides not matched to a gene: 5. Germline V gene lookup returns CDR1 MDHEN and CDR2 SYDVKM. This CDR3 contains 14 residues.

This clonotype was detected ten times or more. The rearrangement joins TRBV29-1 to TRBJ2-5; 9 bases agree with TRBD2. Germline CDR1 reads SQVTM; CDR2 reads ANQGSEA. The CDR3 has 14 residues. V was pared by 3 bases and J by 5 bases, with 7 bases of the junction left unmatched. CDR3 bases: TGCAGCGTTGACCTAGCGGGAAAAGTTGAGACCCAGTACTTC. Encoded protein: CSVDLAGKVETQYF.

The chain links TRBV15 to TRBJ2-5; 7 nucleotides line up with TRBD1. Germline V gene sequence: CDR1 LNHNV, CDR2 YYDKDF (reference sequence). The V gene end was trimmed by 3 bases and the J gene end by 3 bases; junction bases not matched to a gene: 7. The length of the CDR3 is 15 residues. Written as DNA, the CDR3 is TGTGCCACCAGCAGGGATCCCGGGACAGAAGAGACCCAGTACTTC. It translates to CATSRDPGTEETQYF.

This clonotype occurred many times. The chain has TRBV4-3 and TRBJ1-1, with TRBD1 matching 7 bases. Trimming took 0 bases from V and 7 from J; bases not matched to a gene: 11. The CDR3 totals 16 residues. Germline lookup yields CDR1 LGHNA and CDR2 YSLEER. Here the CDR3 reads CASSQDSAGQLLEAFF. CDR3 in DNA: TGCGCCAGCAGCCAAGACTCCGCGGGACAGCTACTTGAAGCTTTCTTT.

In its sample, this clonotype was seen many times. This sequence joins TRBV29-1 and TRBJ2-1; D remains unclear. Germline CDR1 reads SQVTM; CDR2 reads ANQGSEA. The V end lost 5 bases, the J end lost 0 bases, and 8 bases lay between the germline ends. The CDR3 has 13 residues. In DNA form, the CDR3 reads TGCAGCGTTCTGGGTCGCTCCTACAATGAGCAGTTCTTC. Protein sequence: CSVLGRSYNEQFF.

This clonotype was observed many times. The CDR3 spells CSARDLAVGTQYF. For the CDR3, the DNA is TGCAGTGCTAGAGATTTAGCGGTTGGGACCCAGTACTTC. The V call is TRBV20-1, the J call TRBJ2-5; possible D gene TRBD2, 6 bases. Germline V lookup: CDR1 DFQATT, CDR2 SNEGSKA (reference sequence). Trimming stripped 0 bases from V and 7 bases from J, with 12 bases between. This CDR3 is 13 amino acids long.

This clonotype has ten or more counts. The chain carries TRBV12-3 or TRBV12-4 and TRBJ2-1; 8 bases fit TRBD2. CDR3 length: 15 residues. Trimming at V came to 2 bases and at J to 4 bases, leaving 4 bases not matched to a gene. The CDR3 loop is CASSLMVAGYNEQFF. The CDR3 DNA sequence: TGTGCCAGCAGTTTAATGGTAGCGGGGTACAATGAGCAGTTCTTC.

This clonotype is a singleton in its sample. This chain uses TRBV4-2 with TRBJ2-1; 15 nucleotides line up with TRBD2. Germline V gives CDR1 LGHNA, CDR2 YNFKEQ. The CDR3 is made up of 19 amino acids. V shed 4 bases and J 8 bases; nucleotides not matched to a gene: 15. The CDR3 DNA reads TGTGCCAGCAGCCCGCGGACTAGCGGGAGGGCCGTAGGTGGTGATGAGCAGTTCTTC. This gives the protein CASSPRTSGRAVGGDEQFF.

The genes are TRBV2 and TRBJ2-2; D not certain. With 0 bases removed from V and 0 bases from J, the gap between germline ends came to 8 bases. Germline values: CDR1 SNHLY, CDR2 FYNNEI. The CDR3 runs to 16 residues. The CDR3 DNA reads as TGTGCCAGCAGTGAAGCCCCGGACCCGAACACCGGGGAGCTGTTTTTT. As protein: CASSEAPDPNTGELFF.

A few counts support this clonotype. This chain joins TRBV15 and TRBJ2-1, with a weak D call TRBD2 (6 bases). This CDR3 has 15 amino acids. The V gene lost 1 base and the J gene lost 1 base, with 8 bases spanning the gap. Germline V gene sequence: CDR1 LNHNV, CDR2 YYDKDF (reference sequence). CDR3 DNA: TGTGCCACCAGCAGAGCCGGGGGATCCTACAATGAGCAGTTCTTC. Its translation: CATSRAGGSYNEQFF.

V usage is TRBV20-1 and J usage is TRBJ2-1; 12 positions agree with TRBD2. J gave up 9 bases and V 6 bases, and 6 bases lay outside the gene matches. The V gene's germline CDR1 is DFQATT and CDR2 SNEGSKA (reference sequence). The CDR3 is made up of 13 amino acids. DNA for the CDR3: TGCAGTGCGCGACTAGCGGGAGCGGCTGAGCAGTTCTTC. Amino acid sequence: CSARLAGAAEQFF.

This clonotype was seen at least ten times. The rearrangement links TRBV4-3 to TRBJ2-5, with 11 bases fitting TRBD1. Germline V gene data show CDR1 as LGHNA and CDR2 as YSLEER. V shed 4 bases, J shed 4 bases, and the junction held 5 bases outside the gene matches. CDR3 length: 15 amino acids. The CDR3 here is CASSPRDRGGETQYF. For the CDR3, the DNA is TGCGCCAGCAGCCCCCGGGACAGGGGGGGAGAGACCCAGTACTTC.

The chain couples TRBV20-1 to TRBJ2-1, with D possibly being TRBD2 (6 bases). The V end lost 1 base, the J end lost 3 bases, and 13 bases lay between the germline ends. CDR3 length: 15 amino acids. From germline, CDR1 is DFQATT and CDR2 SNEGSKA (reference sequence). The CDR3 sequence: CSARVERVFYNEQFF. The CDR3 nucleotides read TGCAGTGCTAGAGTAGAGCGGGTGTTCTACAATGAGCAGTTCTTC.

The chain joins TRBV4-2 to TRBJ1-4; 7 nucleotides line up with TRBD1. Looked up from germline, CDR1 is LGHNA and CDR2 is YNFKEQ. The CDR3 extends over 16 amino acids. V dropped 0 bases and J dropped 6; count of bases not matched to a gene: 7. The CDR3: CASSQDWTGGDEKLFF. The CDR3 bases are TGTGCCAGCAGCCAAGATTGGACAGGCGGGGATGAAAAACTGTTTTTT.

This clonotype came up many times. The chain is built from TRBV6-1 and TRBJ2-2; tentative D call: TRBD2 (6 bases). Trimming took 6 bases from V and 6 from J, leaving 11 bases between them. Germline V gene data show CDR1 as MNHNS and CDR2 as SASEGT. The CDR3 runs to 13 residues. For the CDR3, the DNA is TGTGCCAGCAGGGGGGGTGGTCCCGGGGAGCTGTTTTTT. Encoded protein: CASRGGGPGELFF.

This chain uses TRBV29-1 with TRBJ2-3, with 14 nucleotides matching TRBD2. Germline V CDR1 and CDR2: SQVTM, ANQGSEA. This CDR3 region has 17 residues. Trimming removed 7 bases from V and 0 bases from J; junction bases left unmatched: 9. The CDR3 DNA reads TGCAGCGCACAAGGAGGACTAGCGGGGGGAAGCACAGATACGCAGTATTTT. Residues: CSAQGGLAGGSTDTQYF.

This clonotype came up many times. The rearrangement links TRBV5-1 to TRBJ2-5; the D call may be TRBD1 or TRBD2 (5 bases each). V was cut by 0 bases and J by 3 bases, with 12 bases left in between. This CDR3 is 15 amino acids long. Germline V gene data show CDR1 as SGHRS and CDR2 as YFSETQ. CDR3 DNA sequence: TGCGCCAGCAGCTTGGGATCGGGGCGGAAAGAGACCCAGTACTTC. It specifies CASSLGSGRKETQYF.

The table lists this clonotype with many counts. The rearrangement uses TRBV29-1 and TRBJ2-5; D gene ambiguous. CDR3 size: 15 residues. Germline CDR1 SQVTM, CDR2 ANQGSEA. The V end lost 6 bases, the J end lost 0 bases, and 17 bases lay between the germline ends. CDR3 bases: TGCAGCGTCGACCGACCAGACCCCAACCAAGAGACCCAGTACTTC. Protein sequence: CSVDRPDPNQETQYF.

The chain couples TRBV18 to TRBJ1-6, with 7 bases lining up with TRBD1. The CDR3 spans 12 residues. Germline V lookup: CDR1 KGHSH, CDR2 LQKENI. The CDR3 DNA sequence: TGTGTCGTGGACAGGTGGAATTCACCCCTCCACTTT. It is translated as CVVDRWNSPLHF.

This clonotype was seen at least ten times. The chain couples TRBV12-3 or TRBV12-4 to TRBJ1-4; 7 nucleotides agree with TRBD1. The CDR3 runs to 13 residues. V was pared by 9 bases and J by 1 base, with 2 bases of the junction left unmatched. As DNA, the CDR3 is TGTGCCAGTAACAGGGGAACTAATGAAAAACTGTTTTTT. Protein: CASNRGTNEKLFF.